These T cell receptor beta chains were read from a single sample in a study of CD8 T cells in Susac syndrome. MiXCR, run by TCRdb on the immunoSEQ multiplex PCR reads, gives a single entry per CDR3 protein. The sample lists some 77,000 distinct CDR3 sequences; 90% to 95% were seen once. Sequencing was carried out using CD4+ T cells from PBMCs. These receptors all stem from a human donor with Susac syndrome. CDR3s include the opening cysteine and the closing phenylalanine or tryptophan. A D gene is named only where the DNA matches it firmly. Clone size is not always given. Where it is, it says once, few, many or a class for expanded clones.

>.|TRBV23-1|TRBJ1-3|TRBD1
CASSQSIRDRALDTIYF
TGCGCCAGCAGTCAATCTATACGGGACAGGGCTTTGGACACCATATATTTT
>.|TRBV12-5|TRBJ2-2|TRBD2
CASGSPIAGGFGGELFF
TGTGCTAGTGGTTCCCCAATAGCGGGAGGCTTTGGCGGGGAGCTGTTTTTT
>once|TRBV20-1|TRBJ2-5|TRBD2
CSALPGTRKETQYF
TGCAGTGCTTTACCCGGGACTAGAAAAGAGACCCAGTACTTC
>.|TRBV28|TRBJ1-1|.
CASSPQQGRGTEAFF
TGTGCCAGCAGTCCCCAACAGGGTAGGGGCACTGAAGCTTTCTTT
>.|TRBV20-1|TRBJ2-4|TRBD2
CSAATVGRGGDKNIQYF
TGCAGTGCTGCAACGGTGGGGCGCGGGGGGGATAAAAACATTCAGTACTTC
>.|TRBV12-3/TRBV12-4|TRBJ2-7|TRBD2
CASSSWTSEGEQYF
TGTGCCAGCAGCTCGTGGACTAGCGAAGGCGAGCAGTACTTC
>.|TRBV27|TRBJ2-7|.
CASAQFVLYEQYF
TGTGCCAGCGCTCAGTTCGTACTCTACGAGCAGTACTTC
>.|TRBV5-6|TRBJ2-1|.
CASSSTGVYNEQFF
TGTGCCAGCAGCTCGACAGGCGTTTACAATGAGCAGTTCTTC
>.|TRBV29-1|TRBJ2-6|.
CSVEDRAKPGANVLTF
TGCAGCGTTGAAGATCGGGCGAAGCCTGGGGCCAACGTCCTGACTTTC
>once|TRBV28|TRBJ1-1|.
CASNNQGRYAEAFF
TGTGCCAGCAATAACCAGGGACGGTACGCTGAAGCTTTCTTT
>once|TRBV5-1|TRBJ2-1|TRBD1
CASSLAQGAYNEQFF
TGCGCCAGCAGCTTGGCACAGGGGGCCTACAATGAGCAGTTCTTC
>.|TRBV19|TRBJ2-7|.
CASSPGGGLVYEQYF
TGTGCCAGTAGCCCCGGTGGCGGACTTGTCTACGAGCAGTACTTC
>.|TRBV5-1|TRBJ2-7|TRBD2
CASSLEGTSAYEQYF
TGCGCCAGCAGCTTGGAGGGGACTAGCGCCTACGAGCAGTACTTC
>.|TRBV29-1|TRBJ2-5|TRBD1
CSVQKQRDRGQETQYF
TGCAGCGTTCAAAAACAGAGGGACAGGGGGCAAGAGACCCAGTACTTC
>.|TRBV10-3|TRBJ1-6|.
CAISELFGNSPLHF
TGTGCCATCAGTGAACTCTTCGGTAATTCACCCCTCCACTTT
>.|TRBV28|TRBJ2-5|TRBD1
CASTSRGETQYF
TGTGCCAGCACCTCCAGGGGGGAGACCCAGTACTTC
>.|TRBV14|TRBJ2-7|.
CASSQSSEQYF
TGTGCCAGTAGCCAAAGTTCCGAGCAGTACTTC
>.|TRBV5-1|TRBJ2-3|.
CASSSLTGTFRTDTQYF
TGCGCCAGCAGCTCGCTAACCGGGACATTCCGCACAGATACGCAGTATTTT
>.|TRBV11-2|TRBJ2-5|.
CASSLGREWETQYF
TGTGCCAGCAGCTTAGGACGGGAGTGGGAGACCCAGTACTTC
>few|TRBV6-2/TRBV6-3|TRBJ2-3|.
CASSFSTDTQYF
TGTGCCAGCAGTTTCAGTACAGATACGCAGTATTTT
>.|TRBV3-1|TRBJ1-2|.
CASSQGEYRRNYGYTF
TGTGCCAGCAGCCAGGGAGAGTACAGAAGAAACTATGGCTACACCTTC